This T cell receptor beta chain was recorded in a study of cytomegalovirus exposure and HLA in healthy donors. There are 14 residues in the CDR3. V lost 5 bases to trimming and J lost 1 base; unmatched junction nucleotides: 6. CDR1 and CDR2 from the germline V gene are SGHRS and YFSETQ. PCR primers comprised 60 Vbeta and 13 Jbeta primers. This table comes from immunoSEQ multiplex PCR, and its TCRdb copy is limited to in-frame clones, with some not included. The sample has more than 50,000 clones, 71% seen once. A single count supports this clone. The TCR originated in a middle-aged man in good health and CMV-seropositive. The chain recombines TRBV5-1 with TRBJ2-7; 7 bases are a match to TRBD2. The sequencing sample was made of PBMCs. CDR3 sequence: CASRRGSQSYEQYF. CDR3 DNA: TGCGCCAGCAGACGCGGGAGCCAATCCTACGAGCAGTACTTC.